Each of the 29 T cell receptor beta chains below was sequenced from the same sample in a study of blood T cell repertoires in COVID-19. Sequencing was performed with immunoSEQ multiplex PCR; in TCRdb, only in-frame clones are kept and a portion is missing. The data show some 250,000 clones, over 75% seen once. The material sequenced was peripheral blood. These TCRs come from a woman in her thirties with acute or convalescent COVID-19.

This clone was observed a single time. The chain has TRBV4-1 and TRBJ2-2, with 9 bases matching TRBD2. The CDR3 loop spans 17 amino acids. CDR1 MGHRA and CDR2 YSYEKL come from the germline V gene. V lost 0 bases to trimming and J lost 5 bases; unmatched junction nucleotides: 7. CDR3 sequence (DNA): TGCGCCAGCAGCCAAGATTTACTAGCGGGCCTAACCGGGGAGCTGTTTTTT. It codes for CASSQDLLAGLTGELFF.

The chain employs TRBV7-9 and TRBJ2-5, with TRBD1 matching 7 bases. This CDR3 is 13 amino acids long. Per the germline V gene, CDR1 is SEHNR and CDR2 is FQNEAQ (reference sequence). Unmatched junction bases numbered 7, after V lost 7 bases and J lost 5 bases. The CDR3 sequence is CASNKGQFETQYF. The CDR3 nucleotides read TGTGCCAGCAACAAGGGACAGTTTGAGACCCAGTACTTC.

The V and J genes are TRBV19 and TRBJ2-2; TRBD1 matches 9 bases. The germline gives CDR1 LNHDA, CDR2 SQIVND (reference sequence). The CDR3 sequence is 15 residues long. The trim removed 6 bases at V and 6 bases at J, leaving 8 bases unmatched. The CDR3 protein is CASRSWTGVPGELFF. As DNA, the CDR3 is TGTGCCAGTAGATCTTGGACAGGGGTACCCGGGGAGCTGTTTTTT. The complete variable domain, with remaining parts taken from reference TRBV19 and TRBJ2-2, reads DGGITQSPKYLFRKEGQNVTLSCEQNLNHDAMYWYRQDPGQGLRLIYYSQIVNDFQKGDIAEGYSVSREKKESFPLTVTSAQKNPTAFYLCASRSWTGVPGELFFGEGSRLTVL.

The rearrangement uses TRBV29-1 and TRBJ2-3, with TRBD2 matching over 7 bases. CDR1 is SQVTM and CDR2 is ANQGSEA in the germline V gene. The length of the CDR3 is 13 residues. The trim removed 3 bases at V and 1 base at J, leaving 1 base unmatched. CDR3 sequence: CSVDRGGTDTQYF. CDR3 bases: TGCAGCGTTGATCGGGGGGGCACAGATACGCAGTATTTT.

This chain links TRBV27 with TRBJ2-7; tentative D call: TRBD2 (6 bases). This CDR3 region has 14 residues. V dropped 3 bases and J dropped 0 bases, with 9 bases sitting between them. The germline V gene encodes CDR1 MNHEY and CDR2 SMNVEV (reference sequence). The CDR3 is CASSFLARSYEQYF. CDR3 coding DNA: TGTGCCAGCAGTTTTCTAGCGCGCTCCTACGAGCAGTACTTC.

The CDR3 spells CATSRPIGLAAPQETQYF. The CDR3 DNA sequence: TGTGCCACCAGCAGACCTATCGGCCTAGCGGCACCCCAGGAGACCCAGTACTTC. J is TRBJ2-5 and V is TRBV15; 7 bases map to TRBD2. From germline, CDR1 is LNHNV and CDR2 YYDKDF (reference sequence). V lost 2 bases, J lost 5 bases, and 17 bases stayed unmatched. The CDR3 runs 18 residues.

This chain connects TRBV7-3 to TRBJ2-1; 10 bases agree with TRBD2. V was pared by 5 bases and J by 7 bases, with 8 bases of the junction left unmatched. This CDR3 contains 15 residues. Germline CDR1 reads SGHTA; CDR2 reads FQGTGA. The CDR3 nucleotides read TGTGCCAGCAGCCCTCTAGCGGGAGCTATGAATGAGCAGTTCTTC. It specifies CASSPLAGAMNEQFF. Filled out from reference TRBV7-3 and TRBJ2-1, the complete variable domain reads GAGVSQTPSNKVTEKGKYVELRCDPISGHTALYWYRQSLGQGPEFLIYFQGTGAADDSGLPNDRFFAVRPEGSVSTLKIQRTERGDSAVYLCASSPLAGAMNEQFFGPGTRLTVL.

CDR3 region: CATSRDLVGSTDTQYF. In DNA form, the CDR3 reads TGTGCCACCAGCAGAGATCTTGTGGGCAGCACAGATACGCAGTATTTT. The V and J genes are TRBV15 and TRBJ2-3; D is unresolved. Germline-derived CDR1 and CDR2 are LNHNV and YYDKDF (reference sequence). The CDR3 spans 16 residues. Trimming left V 0 bases short and J 0 bases short, with 10 bases between.

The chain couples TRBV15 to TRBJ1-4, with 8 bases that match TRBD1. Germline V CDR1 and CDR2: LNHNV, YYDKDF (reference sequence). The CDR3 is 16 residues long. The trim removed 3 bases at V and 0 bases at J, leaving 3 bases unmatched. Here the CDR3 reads CATSRDRAATNEKLFF. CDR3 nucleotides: TGTGCCACCAGCAGGGACAGGGCGGCAACTAATGAAAAACTGTTTTTT.

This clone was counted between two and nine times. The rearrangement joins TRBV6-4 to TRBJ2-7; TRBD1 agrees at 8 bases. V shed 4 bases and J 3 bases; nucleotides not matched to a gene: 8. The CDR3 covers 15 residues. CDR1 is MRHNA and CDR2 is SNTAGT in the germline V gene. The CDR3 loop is CASSVLGTGGYEQYF. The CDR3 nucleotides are TGTGCCAGCAGTGTCCTCGGGACAGGCGGCTACGAGCAGTACTTC.

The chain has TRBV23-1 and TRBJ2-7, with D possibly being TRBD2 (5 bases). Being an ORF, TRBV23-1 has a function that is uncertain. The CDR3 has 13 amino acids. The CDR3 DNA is TGCGCTTCGATGAACGGGGATCGGTACGAGCAGTACTTC. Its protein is CASMNGDRYEQYF.

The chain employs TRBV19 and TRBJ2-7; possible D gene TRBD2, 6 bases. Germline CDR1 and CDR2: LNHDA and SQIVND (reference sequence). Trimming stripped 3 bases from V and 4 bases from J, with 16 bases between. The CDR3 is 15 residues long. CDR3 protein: CASSMGGEPVYEQYF. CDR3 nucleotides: TGTGCCAGTAGTATGGGCGGGGAGCCGGTGTACGAGCAGTACTTC.

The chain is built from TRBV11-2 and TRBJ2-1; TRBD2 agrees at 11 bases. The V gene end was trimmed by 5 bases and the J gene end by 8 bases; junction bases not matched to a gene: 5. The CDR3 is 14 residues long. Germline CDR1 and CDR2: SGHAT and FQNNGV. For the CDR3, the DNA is TGTGCCAGCAGCCAGGGACTAGCGGTTCATGAGCAGTTCTTC. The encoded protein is CASSQGLAVHEQFF.

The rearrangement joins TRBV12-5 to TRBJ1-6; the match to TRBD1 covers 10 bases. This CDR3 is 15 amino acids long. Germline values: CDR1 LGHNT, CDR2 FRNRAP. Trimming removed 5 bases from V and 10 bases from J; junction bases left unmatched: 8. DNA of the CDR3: TGTGCTAGTGGTCACAGACAGGGGGCTAGCTCACCCCTCCACTTT. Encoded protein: CASGHRQGASSPLHF.

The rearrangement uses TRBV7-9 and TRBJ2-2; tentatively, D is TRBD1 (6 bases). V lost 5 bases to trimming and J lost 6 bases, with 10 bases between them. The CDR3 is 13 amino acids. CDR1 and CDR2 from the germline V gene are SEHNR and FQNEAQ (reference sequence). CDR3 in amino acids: CASSRDIAGELFF. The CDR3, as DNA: TGTGCCAGCAGCCGGGACATAGCCGGGGAGCTGTTTTTT.

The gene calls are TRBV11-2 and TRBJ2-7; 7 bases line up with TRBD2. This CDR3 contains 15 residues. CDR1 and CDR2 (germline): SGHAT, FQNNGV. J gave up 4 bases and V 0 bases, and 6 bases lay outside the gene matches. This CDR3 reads CASSLDPGGRYEQYF. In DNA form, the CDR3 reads TGTGCCAGCAGCTTAGATCCGGGAGGTAGATACGAGCAGTACTTC.

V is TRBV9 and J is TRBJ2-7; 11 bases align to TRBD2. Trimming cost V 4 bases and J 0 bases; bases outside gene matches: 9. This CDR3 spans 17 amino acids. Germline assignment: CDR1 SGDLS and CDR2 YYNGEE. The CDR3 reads CASSLGGTSGSSYEQYF. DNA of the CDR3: TGTGCCAGCAGCCTAGGGGGGACTAGCGGTAGCTCCTACGAGCAGTACTTC.

For the CDR3, the DNA is TGTGCCAGCAGTTGTCGGTTCCCGACCGACAGTAAAAAGGACACTGAAGCTTTCTTT. Encoded protein: CASSCRFPTDSKKDTEAFF. This sequence joins TRBV27 and TRBJ1-1; D might be TRBD1 (5 bases). CDR1 is MNHEY, CDR2 SMNVEV, per germline (reference sequence). The CDR3 consists of 19 residues. V dropped 4 bases and J dropped 3 bases, with 27 bases sitting between them.

The CDR3, as DNA: TGTGCCAGCAGCCAGACTAGCGGGAGCGATACGCAGTATTTT. As protein: CASSQTSGSDTQYF. The rearrangement uses TRBV3-1 (or the pseudogene TRBV3-2) and TRBJ2-3; 12 bases agree with TRBD2. CDR3 length equals 14 residues. J was trimmed by 6 bases and V by 3 bases; bases with no gene match: 1. CDR1 and CDR2 (germline): LGHDT, YNNKEL (reference sequence).

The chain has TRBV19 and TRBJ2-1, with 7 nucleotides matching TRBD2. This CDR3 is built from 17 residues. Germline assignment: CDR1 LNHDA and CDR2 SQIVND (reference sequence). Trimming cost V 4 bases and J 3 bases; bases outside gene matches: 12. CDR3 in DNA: TGTGCCAGTAGTACACGGACTGCGGGAGCAAACTACAATGAGCAGTTCTTC. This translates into CASSTRTAGANYNEQFF.

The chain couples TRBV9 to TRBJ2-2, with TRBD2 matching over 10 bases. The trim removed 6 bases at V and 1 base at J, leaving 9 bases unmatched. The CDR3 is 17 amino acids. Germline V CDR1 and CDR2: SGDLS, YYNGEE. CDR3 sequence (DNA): TGTGCCAGCACCCCAGCGGGAGGGTCTATGAACACCGGGGAGCTGTTTTTT. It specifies CASTPAGGSMNTGELFF.

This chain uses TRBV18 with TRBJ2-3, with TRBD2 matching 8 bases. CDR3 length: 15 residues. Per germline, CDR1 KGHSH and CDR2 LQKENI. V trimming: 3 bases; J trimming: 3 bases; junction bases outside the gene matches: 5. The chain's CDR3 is CASSPTSAETDTQYF. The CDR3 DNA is TGTGCCAGCTCACCGACTAGCGCAGAAACAGATACGCAGTATTTT.

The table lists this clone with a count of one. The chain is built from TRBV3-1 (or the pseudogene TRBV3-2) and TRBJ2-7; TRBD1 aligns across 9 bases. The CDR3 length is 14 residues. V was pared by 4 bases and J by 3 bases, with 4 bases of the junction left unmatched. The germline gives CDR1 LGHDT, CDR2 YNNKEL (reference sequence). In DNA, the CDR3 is TGTGCCAGCAGCCGACCGGGACAGGGCTACGAGCAGTACTTC. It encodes CASSRPGQGYEQYF.

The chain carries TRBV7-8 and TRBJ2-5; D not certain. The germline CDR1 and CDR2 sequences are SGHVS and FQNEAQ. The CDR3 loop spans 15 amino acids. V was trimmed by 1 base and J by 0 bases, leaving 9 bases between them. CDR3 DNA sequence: TGTGCCAGCAGCTTAGGACGGCGGAACCAAGAGACCCAGTACTTC. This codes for CASSLGRRNQETQYF. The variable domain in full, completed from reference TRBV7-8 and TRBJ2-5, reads GAGVSQSPRYKVAKRGQDVALRCDPISGHVSLFWYQQALGQGPEFLTYFQNEAQLDKSGLPSDRFFAERPEGSVSTLKIQRTQQEDSAVYLCASSLGRRNQETQYFGPGTRLLVL.

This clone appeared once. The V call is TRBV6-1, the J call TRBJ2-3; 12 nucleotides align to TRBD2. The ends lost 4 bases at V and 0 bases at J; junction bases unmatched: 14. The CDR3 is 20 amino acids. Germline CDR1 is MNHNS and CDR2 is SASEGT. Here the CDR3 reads CASSALTSGSRRSSTDTQYF. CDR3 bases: TGTGCCAGCAGTGCCCTGACTAGCGGGAGTCGGCGCTCTAGCACAGATACGCAGTATTTT.

The CDR3 DNA reads as TGTGCCACCAGCAGAGATTTCGAGAATTCACCCCTCCACTTT. As protein: CATSRDFENSPLHF. J is TRBJ1-6 and V is TRBV15; D is uncertain. The CDR3 length is 14 residues. Germline V gives CDR1 LNHNV, CDR2 YYDKDF (reference sequence). Deletions cut 0 bases from V and 7 bases from J, with 7 bases between.

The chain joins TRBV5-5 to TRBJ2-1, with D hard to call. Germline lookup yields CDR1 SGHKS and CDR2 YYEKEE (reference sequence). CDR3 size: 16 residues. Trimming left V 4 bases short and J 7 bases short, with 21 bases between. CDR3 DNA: TGTGCCAGCAGCCTGGGTTGGTGGCAGACTCGTAATGAGCAGTTCTTC. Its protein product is CASSLGWWQTRNEQFF.

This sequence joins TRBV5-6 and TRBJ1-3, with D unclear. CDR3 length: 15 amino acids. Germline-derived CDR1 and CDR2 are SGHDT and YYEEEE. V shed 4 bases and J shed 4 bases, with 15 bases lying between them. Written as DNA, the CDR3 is TGTGCCAGCAGCCAGGACCGGGAGTACGGAAACACCATATATTTT. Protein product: CASSQDREYGNTIYF. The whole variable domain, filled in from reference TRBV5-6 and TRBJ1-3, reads DAGVTQSPTHLIKTRGQQVTLRCSPKSGHDTVSWYQQALGQGPQFIFQYYEEEERQRGNFPDRFSGHQFPNYSSELNVNALLLGDSALYLCASSQDREYGNTIYFGEGSWLTVV.

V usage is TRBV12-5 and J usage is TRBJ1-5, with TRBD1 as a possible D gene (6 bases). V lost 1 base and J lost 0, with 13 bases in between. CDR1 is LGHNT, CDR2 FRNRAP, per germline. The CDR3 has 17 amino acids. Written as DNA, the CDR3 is TGTGCTAGTGGTTTGGAGCAGGGGCCCTATAGCAATCAGCCCCAGCATTTT. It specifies CASGLEQGPYSNQPQHF. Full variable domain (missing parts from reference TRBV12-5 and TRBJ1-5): DARVTQTPRHKVTEMGQEVTMRCQPILGHNTVFWYRQTMMQGLELLAYFRNRAPLDDSGMPKDRFSAEMPDATLATLKIQPSEPRDSAVYFCASGLEQGPYSNQPQHFGDGTRLSIL.